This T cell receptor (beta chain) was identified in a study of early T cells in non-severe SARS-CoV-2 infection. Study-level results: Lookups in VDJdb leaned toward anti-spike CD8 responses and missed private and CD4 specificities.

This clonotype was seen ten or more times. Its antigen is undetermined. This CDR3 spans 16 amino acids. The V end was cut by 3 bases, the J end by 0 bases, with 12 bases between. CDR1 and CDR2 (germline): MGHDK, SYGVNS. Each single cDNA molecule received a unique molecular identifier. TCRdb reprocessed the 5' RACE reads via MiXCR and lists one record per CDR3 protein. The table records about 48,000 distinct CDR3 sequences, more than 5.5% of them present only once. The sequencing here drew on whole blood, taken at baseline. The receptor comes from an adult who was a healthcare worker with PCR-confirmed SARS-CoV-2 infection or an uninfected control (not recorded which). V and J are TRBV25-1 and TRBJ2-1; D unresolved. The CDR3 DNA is TGTGCCAGCAGTGACCTCGGAAGGAGCTCCTACAATGAGCAGTTCTTC. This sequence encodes CASSDLGRSSYNEQFF.